These T cell receptor beta chains were read from a single sample in a study of cytomegalovirus exposure and HLA in healthy donors. The protocol was immunoSEQ multiplex PCR, while the TCRdb copy is restricted to in-frame clones and leaves out a portion. The top ten hold approximately 6.3% of the sample, which has around 170,000 clones, roughly 76% seen once. The sequenced sample was PBMCs. The source is a middle-aged man in good health and CMV-seropositive. Both conserved end residues are part of each CDR3. A D gene is named only where the DNA matches it firmly. Clone size appears in some rows only: once, few, many, or a class for an expanded clone.

j_gene | v_gene | d_gene | abundance | CDR3nt | CDR3aa
TRBJ1-1 | TRBV7-9 | - | - | TGTGCCAGCAGCGGATTAGACAGGCCAGCGTTCTTT | CASSGLDRPAFF
TRBJ1-4 | TRBV13 | TRBD1 | - | TGTGCCAGCAGCTTCGACAGGGGCAAACTGTTTTTT | CASSFDRGKLFF
TRBJ1-1 | TRBV7-7 | - | once | TGTGCTAGCAGCTTGGAGCTGAACACTGAAGCTTTCTTT | CASSLELNTEAFF
TRBJ1-5 | TRBV15 | TRBD1 | - | TGTGCCACCGGACAGGGGGCGAATCAGCCCCAGCATTTT | CATGQGANQPQHF
TRBJ2-3 | TRBV21-1 | - | - | TGTGCCAGCACTAGCGGGGGGAACCCAGGGACGCAGTATTTT | CASTSGGNPGTQYF
TRBJ2-7 | TRBV18 | - | - | TGTGCCAGCTCACCATTGGGACAAGTCTACGAGCAGTACTTC | CASSPLGQVYEQYF
TRBJ2-3 | TRBV28 | TRBD1 | - | TGTGCCAGCAGTTTACGGGGGGTTCCCCGGGACAGGGCAAAAGATACGCAGTATTTT | CASSLRGVPRDRAKDTQYF
TRBJ1-1 | TRBV4-2 | - | - | TGTGCCAGCAGCCGGCCAGGGTTGCCTGAAGCTTTCTTT | CASSRPGLPEAFF
TRBJ2-5 | TRBV9 | TRBD1 | - | TGTGCCAGCAGCGTAGGGGACAGGAGAGCTCAAGAGACCCAGTACTTC | CASSVGDRRAQETQYF
TRBJ2-5 | TRBV9 | - | - | TGTGCCAGCAGCCCCGTCGGAGAGACCCAGTACTTC | CASSPVGETQYF
TRBJ2-7 | TRBV7-2 | - | - | TGTGCCAGCAGCTCCATAGGGGCGCGTGAGCAGTACTTC | CASSSIGAREQYF
TRBJ2-2 | TRBV7-9 | TRBD1 | once | TGTGCCAGCAGCCCTCCGGGACAGGGTGGAACCGGGGAGCTGTTTTTT | CASSPPGQGGTGELFF
TRBJ2-3 | TRBV5-1 | - | - | TGCGCCAGCAGCTTGGGGGGAGGCACAGATACGCAGTATTTT | CASSLGGGTDTQYF
TRBJ1-1 | TRBV7-3 | TRBD1 | once | TGTGCCAGCAGGATCGACAGGGCGGGCCCCACTGAAGCTTTCTTT | CASRIDRAGPTEAFF
TRBJ1-6 | TRBV27 | TRBD1 | - | TGTGCCAGCAGTTCCGACAGGGGCAATTCACCCCTCCACTTT | CASSSDRGNSPLHF
TRBJ2-2 | TRBV10-3 | TRBD2 | - | TGTGCCATCAGTGAGTCCGGGGGGTACACCGGGGAGCTGTTTTTT | CAISESGGYTGELFF
TRBJ2-3 | TRBV30 | TRBD2 | - | TGTGCCTGGAGTGCCCAAACTAGCGTCTTCACAGATACGCAGTATTTT | CAWSAQTSVFTDTQYF
TRBJ1-4 | TRBV6-6 | - | once | TGTGCCAGCACCAGGATCGACCCGAATGAAAAACTGTTTTTT | CASTRIDPNEKLFF
TRBJ1-2 | TRBV7-3 | TRBD1 | - | TGTGCCAGCAGCCCGCAACAGGGGGGCTACACCTTC | CASSPQQGGYTF
TRBJ2-5 | TRBV7-9 | TRBD1 | - | TGTGCCAGCAGCCCATCTTTTCGGACAGGGAAGGGGACCCAGTACTTC | CASSPSFRTGKGTQYF
TRBJ1-4 | TRBV9 | - | once | TGTGCCAGCAGCGTAGAGGGGTCTAATGAAAAACTGTTTTTT | CASSVEGSNEKLFF
TRBJ1-6 | TRBV6-6 | - | - | TGTGCCAGCAGGAGCCCCAGGGGAAATTCACCCCTCCACTTT | CASRSPRGNSPLHF
TRBJ2-7 | TRBV18 | TRBD1 | - | TGTGCCAGCTCACCAGACCCGAGACAGGGTTCCTACGAGCAGTACTTC | CASSPDPRQGSYEQYF